This passage covers 27 T cell receptor beta chains from one sample sequenced in a study of T cells in Graves' hyperthyroidism and ophthalmopathy. The source material, RNA transcripts, was used to amplify TCR beta CDR3 regions. RT-PCR in the first round (using the HTBI primer set) targeted the TCR CDR3. Via MiXCR, TCRdb re-called the multiplex PCR reads, giving one row per CDR3 protein. This table has roughly 380,000 distinct CDR3 sequences, 15% to 20% appearing once. The sequencing input was blood. These receptors came from a middle-aged woman with Graves' ophthalmopathy.

This clonotype was seen repeatedly, ten times or more. The chain couples TRBV11-2 to TRBJ1-3, with D uncertain. V was clipped by 1 base and J by 2 bases, with 12 bases between them. The germline CDR1 and CDR2 sequences are SGHAT and FQNNGV. The CDR3 contains 16 residues. The CDR3 sequence is CASSLGSPDTGNTIYF. The CDR3 nucleotides are TGTGCCAGCAGCTTAGGTTCCCCTGATACTGGAAACACCATATATTTT. Full variable domain (remainder filled in from reference TRBV11-2 and TRBJ1-3): EAGVAQSPRYKIIEKRQSVAFWCNPISGHATLYWYQQILGQGPKLLIQFQNNGVVDDSQLPKDRFSAERLKGVDSTLKIQPAKLEDSAVYLCASSLGSPDTGNTIYFGEGSWLTVV.

This clonotype was detected many times. The V and J genes are TRBV10-3 and TRBJ2-5; TRBD1 or TRBD2 may be the D gene (6 bases each). Trimming stripped 0 bases from V and 4 bases from J, with 12 bases between. The CDR3 is 15 residues long. Germline CDR1 is ENHRY and CDR2 is SYGVKD. CDR3 nucleotide sequence: TGTGCCATCAGTGAGTCGTTAGGGGGGCCAGAGACCCAGTACTTC. Its protein product is CAISESLGGPETQYF.

This clonotype was counted at least ten times. This sequence joins TRBV2 and TRBJ2-3, with 7 nucleotides matching TRBD2. CDR3 length: 13 amino acids. Per the germline V gene, CDR1 is SNHLY and CDR2 is FYNNEI. V trimming: 7 bases; J trimming: 6 bases; junction bases outside the gene matches: 7. The CDR3 reads CASNWAGADTQYF. Written as DNA, the CDR3 is TGTGCCAGCAACTGGGCGGGAGCGGATACGCAGTATTTT.

There are many counts of this clonotype. Its ends do not fully match the called genes, so a read error is possible. The V gene is TRBV12-3 or TRBV12-4, the J gene TRBJ2-7; D tentatively reads TRBD1 or TRBD2 (6 bases each). The CDR3 loop spans 16 amino acids. For the CDR3, the DNA is TGTGCCAGCAGTTTAGCGGGGGGCTTTCACTCCTACAAGCAGTACTTC. Protein sequence: CASSLAGGFHSYKQYF.

This clonotype was counted many times. The rearrangement uses TRBV7-9 and TRBJ1-2, with 7 bases identical to TRBD1. Germline V lookup: CDR1 SEHNR, CDR2 FQNEAQ (reference sequence). This CDR3 spans 14 amino acids. Trimming at V came to 5 bases and at J to 8 bases, leaving 11 bases not matched to a gene. DNA of the CDR3: TGTGCCAGCAGCAGCCGACAGGGCTCGGGGGGCTACACCTTC. Amino acid sequence: CASSSRQGSGGYTF.

This clonotype was recorded at least ten times. The chain combines TRBV2 with TRBJ1-2, with 9 bases matching TRBD1. The V segment lost 6 bases and the J segment 8 bases; nucleotides outside the gene matches: 7. In germline, CDR1 is SNHLY, CDR2 FYNNEI. The CDR3 runs to 13 residues. The DNA of the CDR3 is TGTGCCAGCAGGGGACAGGGACTTAAGGGCTACACCTTC. Protein sequence: CASRGQGLKGYTF.

The rearrangement links TRBV20-1 to TRBJ2-7, with D perhaps matching TRBD1 (6 bases). CDR3 length: 13 residues. The V end lost 5 bases, the J end lost 6 bases, and 17 bases lay between the germline ends. Germline CDR1 reads DFQATT; CDR2 reads SNEGSKA (reference sequence). The CDR3 bases are TGCAGTGCTTCAACAGGGTTCCGCGCCGAGCAGTACTTC. It specifies CSASTGFRAEQYF.

The chain recombines TRBV7-9 with TRBJ1-1; 7 nucleotides agree with TRBD1. Per the germline V gene, CDR1 is SEHNR and CDR2 is FQNEAQ (reference sequence). V shed 5 bases and J 5 bases; nucleotides not matched to a gene: 5. This CDR3 is 13 amino acids long. CDR3 residues: CASSITGETEAFF. The CDR3 DNA reads as TGTGCCAGCAGCATCACAGGGGAAACTGAAGCTTTCTTT.

This clonotype has just one count. The chain couples TRBV12-3 or TRBV12-4 to TRBJ1-1; 9 bases agree with TRBD1. The CDR3 has 14 amino acids. V shed 9 bases and J 8 bases; nucleotides not matched to a gene: 13. The chain's CDR3 is CASSAGTGFVEAFF. DNA of the CDR3: TGTGCCAGTAGCGCCGGGACAGGGTTCGTAGAAGCTTTCTTT.

This clonotype was observed at least ten times. CDR3 nucleotide sequence: TGTGCCAGCAGTTACGGGGGATTAGGTGAAAAACTGTTTTTT. Encoded protein: CASSYGGLGEKLFF. The chain uses TRBV6-5 and TRBJ1-4, with D tentatively TRBD1 (5 bases). V lost 2 bases, J lost 7 bases, and 11 bases lay in between. In germline, CDR1 is MNHEY, CDR2 SVGAGI. The CDR3 is 14 amino acids.

This clonotype was counted at least ten times. V gene TRBV19 combines with J gene TRBJ1-2; no definite D call. Trimming stripped 5 bases from V and 8 bases from J, with 12 bases between. This CDR3 has 12 residues. CDR1 and CDR2 from the germline V gene are LNHDA and SQIVND (reference sequence). CDR3 protein: CASSLREVGYTF. The DNA of the CDR3 is TGTGCCAGTAGTCTCCGGGAAGTAGGCTACACCTTC.

This clonotype was detected only a few times. The chain employs TRBV12-3 or TRBV12-4 and TRBJ1-2; D gene uncertain. The CDR3 loop spans 14 amino acids. V lost 4 bases and J lost 4, with 13 bases in between. The CDR3 region is CASSSRTESYGYTF. CDR3 coding DNA: TGTGCCAGCAGTTCCAGGACGGAAAGCTATGGCTACACCTTC.

The V and J genes are TRBV20-1 and TRBJ2-5; TRBD2 agrees at 10 bases. CDR3 length: 14 residues. The ends lost 6 bases at V and 4 bases at J; junction bases unmatched: 8. Looked up from germline, CDR1 is DFQATT and CDR2 is SNEGSKA (reference sequence). The CDR3 DNA reads TGCAGTGCGATCGCTAGCGGGGGAGGAGAGACCCAGTACTTC. Its protein product is CSAIASGGGETQYF.

This clonotype was seen more than once but under ten times. The V and J genes are TRBV30 and TRBJ2-7; unclear D gene. Germline V gene sequence: CDR1 GTSNPN, CDR2 SVGIG (reference sequence). The CDR3 loop spans 16 amino acids. The V gene lost 3 bases and the J gene lost 2 bases, with 20 bases spanning the gap. CDR3 region: CAWSRSFGGKPYEQYF. CDR3 in DNA: TGTGCCTGGAGCCGTAGTTTTGGTGGGAAGCCCTACGAGCAGTACTTC.

This clonotype was observed at least ten times. The chain combines TRBV6-2 or TRBV6-3 with TRBJ2-5; D is ambiguous. CDR1 is MNHEY, CDR2 SVGEGT, per germline. V dropped 2 bases and J dropped 4 bases, with 11 bases sitting between them. The CDR3 totals 14 residues. CDR3 sequence reads: CASSYAMRRETQYF. The DNA of the CDR3 is TGTGCCAGCAGTTACGCTATGCGACGAGAGACCCAGTACTTC.

In this sample, this clonotype turned up many times. The rearrangement links TRBV9 to TRBJ2-3; D unresolved. The CDR3 is 14 amino acids. V was cut by 2 bases and J by 3 bases, with 10 bases left in between. Per germline, CDR1 SGDLS and CDR2 YYNGEE. The CDR3 coding sequence is TGTGCCAGCAGCGTGGGCGATCTGACAGATACGCAGTATTTT. Residues: CASSVGDLTDTQYF. Combining the CDR3 with reference TRBV9 and TRBJ2-3 gives the whole variable domain DSGVTQTPKHLITATGQRVTLRCSPRSGDLSVYWYQQSLDQGLQFLIQYYNGEERAKGNILERFSAQQFPDLHSELNLSSLELGDSALYFCASSVGDLTDTQYFGPGTRLTVL.

This clonotype was observed many times. The J gene is TRBJ1-6, the V gene TRBV7-8, with 11 bases lining up with TRBD1. Germline V gene sequence: CDR1 SGHVS, CDR2 FQNEAQ. Germline trimming cut 1 base from V and 11 bases from J; bases unmatched to any gene: 7. The CDR3 runs 16 residues. The CDR3 here is CASSLGTGGAWAPLHF. For the CDR3, the DNA is TGTGCCAGCAGCTTAGGGACAGGGGGCGCTTGGGCACCCCTCCACTTT. Variable domain in full (rest from reference TRBV7-8 and TRBJ1-6): GAGVSQSPRYKVAKRGQDVALRCDPISGHVSLFWYQQALGQGPEFLTYFQNEAQLDKSGLPSDRFFAERPEGSVSTLKIQRTQQEDSAVYLCASSLGTGGAWAPLHFGNGTRLTVT.

This clonotype was seen repeatedly, ten times or more. This chain links TRBV6-2 or TRBV6-3 with TRBJ2-7; 7 bases are a match to TRBD2. The germline CDR1 and CDR2 sequences are MNHEY and SVGEGT. The junction had 4 bases not matched to a gene; V was cut back by 1 base and J by 4 bases. This CDR3 comprises 14 residues. The CDR3, as DNA: TGTGCCAGCAGTTACTACGGGGGGACTTACGAGCAGTACTTC. Its protein product is CASSYYGGTYEQYF.

At least ten counts were recorded for this clonotype. This chain uses TRBV10-3 with TRBJ1-5; a weak D match, TRBD1 (6 bases). Deletions cut 3 bases from V and 4 bases from J, with 16 bases between. Germline values: CDR1 ENHRY, CDR2 SYGVKD. The CDR3 has 16 residues. CDR3: CAISEGGVRGNQPQHF. The CDR3 DNA is TGTGCCATCAGTGAAGGAGGGGTCAGGGGTAATCAGCCCCAGCATTTT.

Of note for this clonotype: One base away lies a much larger clone, so this may be a sequencing read error. V usage is TRBV11-1 and J usage is TRBJ1-6, with D maybe TRBD1 (6 bases). Germline values: CDR1 SGHAT, CDR2 FQDESV (reference sequence). Trimming shortened V by 5 bases and J by 5 bases, and 19 bases separated the two germline ends. This CDR3 has 17 residues. The DNA for the CDR3 is TGTGCCAGCAGCAGTGGGTCAGGGCGGGACAATAATTCACCCCTCCACTTT. It encodes CASSSGSGRDNNSPLHF. The full variable domain, completed using reference TRBV11-1 and TRBJ1-6, is EAEVAQSPRYKITEKSQAVAFWCDPISGHATLYWYRQILGQGPELLVQFQDESVVDDSQLPKDRFSAERLKGVDSTLKIQPAELGDSAMYLCASSSGSGRDNNSPLHFGNGTRLTVT.

The chain uses TRBV7-9 and TRBJ2-2; D is unclear. The CDR3 is 13 residues long. Germline V gene lookup returns CDR1 SEHNR and CDR2 FQNEAQ (reference sequence). With 5 bases removed from V and 2 bases from J, the gap between germline ends came to 6 bases. The CDR3, as DNA: TGTGCCAGCAGCAAATCCAACACCGGGGAGCTGTTTTTT. Its translation: CASSKSNTGELFF.

The sample holds many counts of this clonotype. The chain carries TRBV6-1 and TRBJ2-2; 7 positions agree with TRBD1. The germline CDR1 and CDR2 sequences are MNHNS and SASEGT. CDR3 length: 13 amino acids. V gave up 5 bases and J gave up 7 bases; unmatched junction bases: 4. CDR3 nucleotide sequence: TGTGCCAGCAGTAAACGGACAGGCGGGGAGCTGTTTTTT. Translation gives CASSKRTGGELFF.

This clonotype was recorded many times. The V call is TRBV28, the J call TRBJ1-1; D unclear. Germline V gene lookup returns CDR1 MDHEN and CDR2 SYDVKM. The CDR3 totals 13 residues. Trimming cost V 5 bases and J 1 base, with 8 bases left between them. This CDR3 is CASSPVSNTEAFF. CDR3 bases: TGTGCCAGCAGTCCCGTCTCGAACACTGAAGCTTTCTTT.

The sample holds many counts of this clonotype. The gene calls are TRBV19 and TRBJ1-1, with 8 bases that match TRBD1. V was pared by 5 bases and J by 1 base, with 9 bases of the junction left unmatched. The CDR3 runs 16 residues. The germline V gene encodes CDR1 LNHDA and CDR2 SQIVND (reference sequence). Here the CDR3 reads CASSPQGAQTNTEAFF. The DNA of the CDR3 is TGTGCCAGTAGTCCGCAGGGGGCGCAGACGAACACTGAAGCTTTCTTT.

Regarding this clonotype: This may be a read error, as it is one base from a much larger clone. V usage is TRBV24-1 and J usage is TRBJ1-1; D may be TRBD1 (5 bases). This CDR3 region has 14 residues. Germline V lookup: CDR1 KGHDR, CDR2 SFDVKD. In DNA, the CDR3 is TGTGCCGCCAGCTCGGGGGGGATGAACACTGAAGCTTTCTTT. Amino acid sequence: CAASSGGMNTEAFF.

This clonotype was observed at least ten times. The J gene is TRBJ1-1, the V gene TRBV6-1; 7 bases match TRBD1. V gave up 6 bases and J gave up 1 base; unmatched junction bases: 5. The CDR3 spans 14 residues. Germline values: CDR1 MNHNS, CDR2 SASEGT. The DNA for the CDR3 is TGTGCCAGCAGCTCGGGACAGTGGAACACTGAAGCTTTCTTT. As protein: CASSSGQWNTEAFF.

J is TRBJ1-2 and V is TRBV27, with 7 bases aligning to TRBD1. Germline-derived CDR1 and CDR2 are MNHEY and SMNVEV (reference sequence). V lost 4 bases to trimming and J lost 2 bases; unmatched junction nucleotides: 7. This CDR3 has 15 amino acids. For the CDR3, the DNA is TGTGCCAGCAGTTACTCGGGGACAGCGAACTATGGCTACACCTTC. Protein sequence: CASSYSGTANYGYTF.